The 19 T cell receptor beta chains below were found in one sample sequenced in a study of blood T cell repertoires in COVID-19. Assay used: immunoSEQ multiplex PCR; TCRdb lists only in-frame clones, some missing. Of some 700,000 clones listed, 90% are singletons. Source material: peripheral blood. The receptor set was obtained from a woman aged 18-29 years with acute or convalescent COVID-19.

CDR3 bases: TGTGCCAGCAGCTTAAAAATCGACAGCTACTATGGCTACACCTTC. Translated: CASSLKIDSYYGYTF. The V and J genes are TRBV6-5 and TRBJ1-2, with a weak D call TRBD1 (5 bases). The CDR3 extends over 15 amino acids. The germline V gene encodes CDR1 MNHEY and CDR2 SVGAGI. V was shortened by 6 bases and J by 3 bases, with 17 bases between the two germline ends.

This clone was detected only once. This chain connects TRBV4-1 to TRBJ1-2; TRBD1 aligns across 7 bases. J lost 6 bases, V lost 4 bases, and 5 bases had no gene match. The length of the CDR3 is 13 residues. The V gene's germline CDR1 is MGHRA and CDR2 YSYEKL. The CDR3 loop is CASSPQGLDGYTF. CDR3 nucleotide sequence: TGCGCCAGCAGCCCACAGGGGCTGGATGGCTACACCTTC.

V gene TRBV29-1 combines with J gene TRBJ1-2; D possibly corresponds to TRBD1 (5 bases). The CDR3 contains 18 residues. Trimming cost V 0 bases and J 0 bases, with 20 bases left between them. Germline lookup yields CDR1 SQVTM and CDR2 ANQGSEA. CDR3 loop: CSVEDGWDGGGTNYGYTF. Written as DNA, the CDR3 is TGCAGCGTTGAAGACGGCTGGGACGGCGGGGGGACTAACTATGGCTACACCTTC.

The chain uses TRBV27 and TRBJ1-2; no reliable D call. The CDR3 has 16 residues. Trimming pared 0 bases from V and 3 bases from J, leaving 14 bases between. Germline V gene data show CDR1 as MNHEY and CDR2 as SMNVEV (reference sequence). The CDR3 DNA reads as TGTGCCAGCAGTTTATCGTTGAACACCCCCGACTATGGCTACACCTTC. As protein: CASSLSLNTPDYGYTF.

A few counts support this clone. The chain couples TRBV2 to TRBJ1-2; the match to TRBD1 covers 9 bases. CDR3 length: 15 residues. Looked up from germline, CDR1 is SNHLY and CDR2 is FYNNEI. V shed 7 bases, J shed 4 bases, and the junction held 10 bases outside the gene matches. The CDR3 bases are TGTGCCAGCAAATCGGACAGGGGCGGCACCTATGGCTACACCTTC. This sequence encodes CASKSDRGGTYGYTF.

This clone was seen only once. The chain uses TRBV27 and TRBJ1-5; D remains unclear. The length of the CDR3 is 16 residues. The germline V gene has CDR1 MNHEY and CDR2 SMNVEV (reference sequence). The V end was cut by 2 bases, the J end by 0 bases, with 11 bases between. CDR3: CASSLGPDYSNQPQHF. As DNA, the CDR3 is TGTGCCAGCAGTTTAGGGCCCGACTATAGCAATCAGCCCCAGCATTTT.

This clone was detected only once. This chain uses TRBV7-2 with TRBJ1-2; D not certain. The germline CDR1 and CDR2 sequences are SGHTA and FQGNSA. This CDR3 contains 13 residues. Trimming left V 2 bases short and J 6 bases short, with 10 bases between. CDR3 residues: CASSLWGVNGYTF. DNA for the CDR3: TGTGCCAGCAGCTTATGGGGAGTTAATGGCTACACCTTC.

The chain has TRBV7-6 and TRBJ1-6; 7 nucleotides agree with TRBD1. The CDR3 is 16 amino acids. Germline V gene lookup returns CDR1 SGHVS and CDR2 FNYEAQ. J gave up 7 bases and V 3 bases, and 9 bases lay outside the gene matches. This CDR3 is CASSLIRDSENSPLHF. Here the CDR3 DNA reads TGTGCCAGCAGCTTGATCCGGGACAGCGAAAATTCACCCCTCCACTTT.

CDR3: CAAGQGESTGELFF. CDR3 nucleotide sequence: TGTGCCGCTGGACAGGGGGAGAGCACCGGGGAGCTGTTTTTT. The chain has TRBV24-1 and TRBJ2-2; TRBD1 agrees at 10 bases. Germline lookup yields CDR1 KGHDR and CDR2 SFDVKD. J was trimmed by 4 bases and V by 12 bases; bases with no gene match: 7. The CDR3 totals 14 residues.

The chain combines TRBV11-2 with TRBJ2-7; 7 nucleotides agree with TRBD1. The CDR3 has 17 amino acids. V was pared by 4 bases and J by 2 bases, with 14 bases of the junction left unmatched. CDR1 is SGHAT and CDR2 is FQNNGV in the germline V gene. The CDR3 coding sequence is TGTGCCAGCAGCTCATTCATTGTGGACAGGAACCCCTACGAGCAGTACTTC. Amino acid sequence: CASSSFIVDRNPYEQYF.

This chain links TRBV3-1 (or the pseudogene TRBV3-2) with TRBJ2-6, with D possibly TRBD1 on 6 matching bases. The CDR3 extends over 18 amino acids. Germline V gene sequence: CDR1 LGHDT, CDR2 YNNKEL (reference sequence). Trimming cost V 1 base and J 0 bases, with 13 bases left between them. CDR3 loop: CASSQGSGASSGANVLTF. The CDR3 DNA reads TGTGCCAGCAGCCAAGGGTCAGGGGCTAGCTCTGGGGCCAACGTCCTGACTTTC.

With respect to this clone: Other nucleotide sequences in the sample specify the same CDR3. The chain recombines TRBV19 with TRBJ1-2; 10 bases agree with TRBD1. This CDR3 region has 14 residues. Germline V lookup: CDR1 LNHDA, CDR2 SQIVND (reference sequence). The trim removed 4 bases at V and 2 bases at J, leaving 1 base unmatched. CDR3 in DNA: TGTGCCAGTAGTACGACAGGGGGCAACTATGGCTACACCTTC. Its protein is CASSTTGGNYGYTF.

This clone appeared a few times. This chain uses TRBV12-5 with TRBJ1-5, with D possibly matching TRBD1 (5 bases). The germline V and J ends were trimmed by 1 base and 8 bases, with 15 bases remaining between them. This CDR3 has 15 amino acids. Germline-derived CDR1 and CDR2 are LGHNT and FRNRAP. The CDR3 region has the DNA TGTGCTAGTGGTTTGGGACAAACTTCGGGGGAGCCCCAGCATTTT. Translating it yields CASGLGQTSGEPQHF.

This clone was detected a few times. V and J are TRBV10-3 and TRBJ1-2; TRBD1 aligns across 7 bases. CDR3 length: 17 residues. Germline CDR1 reads ENHRY; CDR2 reads SYGVKD. The ends lost 0 bases at V and 8 bases at J; junction bases unmatched: 15. The CDR3 protein is CAISESIQLQGMKGYTF. In DNA, the CDR3 is TGTGCCATCAGTGAGTCGATCCAACTACAGGGGATGAAGGGCTACACCTTC.

The chain couples TRBV11-2 to TRBJ1-1; TRBD1 agrees at 9 bases. Germline-derived CDR1 and CDR2 are SGHAT and FQNNGV. V lost 5 bases and J lost 5; bases outside the gene matches: 9. The CDR3 runs to 15 residues. CDR3 loop: CASSRGTGGRTEAFF. The CDR3 DNA is TGTGCCAGCAGCCGTGGTACAGGGGGCAGAACTGAAGCTTTCTTT.

This chain uses TRBV12-3 or TRBV12-4 with TRBJ1-1; D is possibly TRBD1 (5 bases). V lost 7 bases and J 5 bases, leaving 11 bases between the germline ends. This CDR3 has 12 residues. Here the CDR3 DNA reads TGTGCCAGCACCATGCAGGGAACTGAAGCTTTCTTT. Residues: CASTMQGTEAFF.

The chain uses TRBV4-2 and TRBJ1-4; maybe TRBD1 (5 bases). Germline V gene data show CDR1 as LGHNA and CDR2 as YNFKEQ. This CDR3 is built from 16 residues. The V end was cut by 1 base, the J end by 7 bases, with 16 bases between. CDR3 residues: CASSQVRTDRPEKLFF. CDR3 nucleotide sequence: TGTGCCAGCAGCCAAGTAAGGACCGACAGACCTGAAAAACTGTTTTTT.

This clone was counted between two and nine times. The genes are TRBV6-4 and TRBJ2-3; 10 bases fit TRBD1. With V trimmed by 2 bases and J by 2 bases, 4 bases remained unmatched. The germline CDR1 and CDR2 sequences are MRHNA and SNTAGT. The CDR3 spans 16 residues. CDR3 sequence (DNA): TGTGCCAGCAGTGACGGGGACAGGGGCGACACAGATACGCAGTATTTT. It is translated as CASSDGDRGDTDTQYF.

This clone appeared once. The CDR3 here is CSVTVWTDNGYTF. The CDR3 DNA reads as TGCAGCGTAACTGTCTGGACAGATAATGGCTACACCTTC. The chain has TRBV29-1 and TRBJ1-2; maybe TRBD1 (6 bases). CDR1 is SQVTM, CDR2 ANQGSEA, per germline. The CDR3 is 13 residues long. The V end was cut by 6 bases, the J end by 6 bases, with 17 bases between. The full variable domain, in which reference TRBV29-1 and TRBJ1-2 provide the parts outside the CDR3, is SAVISQKPSRDICQRGTSLTIQCQVDSQVTMMFWYRQQPGQSLTLIATANQGSEATYESGFVIDKFPISRPNLTFSTLTVSNMSPEDSSIYLCSVTVWTDNGYTFGSGTRLTVV.